These T cell receptor beta chains were read from a single sample in a study of blood T cell repertoires in COVID-19. TCRdb keeps only in-frame clones here, not all; method: immunoSEQ multiplex PCR. The profile shows about 250,000 clones, roughly 80% of them singletons. Sequenced sample: peripheral blood. These receptors all stem from a man aged 45-60 years with active or convalescent COVID-19. Both conserved end residues are trimmed from each CDR3.

J gene | V gene | CDR3 protein
TRBJ2-7 | TRBV29-1 | SAESGVTYEQY
TRBJ2-1 | TRBV11-2 | ASSLASSGGALEQF
TRBJ2-3 | TRBV7-8 | ASSSGETGGARTDTQY
TRBJ2-1 | TRBV30 | ACAMGALYNEQF
TRBJ2-7 | TRBV12-3/TRBV12-4 | ATRGLGSYEQY
TRBJ2-7 | TRBV7-2 | ASSLAGGNYEQY
TRBJ2-7 | TRBV6-6 | ASSLDRGSLYEQY
TRBJ2-2 | TRBV3-1/TRBV3-2 | ASSQDLANTGELF
TRBJ2-7 | TRBV6-2/TRBV6-3 | ASSLQNPATEQY
TRBJ1-1 | TRBV5-4 | ASSLWGPANTEAF
TRBJ2-1 | TRBV4-3 | ASSQVTGGVNNEQF
TRBJ2-3 | TRBV28 | ASSYALRRVTDTQY
TRBJ1-4 | TRBV5-1 | ASSSDGTGQEKLF
TRBJ1-5 | TRBV28 | ASSSPRTGGYQPQH
TRBJ1-1 | TRBV7-3 | ASSLGQNTEAF
TRBJ1-2 | TRBV6-5 | ASSFRRREDGYT
TRBJ1-4 | TRBV7-8 | ASSLVGSAATNEKLF